What follows are 13 T cell receptor beta chains derived from one specimen sequenced in a study of T-cell reconstitution after alpha-beta-depleted transplantation in children. For TCRbeta, the library was prepared with unique molecular identifiers. TCRdb called the PCR reads again in MiXCR, with one record for every CDR3 protein. The sample has around 380,000 distinct CDR3 sequences; approximately 10% are singletons. This specimen consisted of PBMCs from the stem cell graft donor, obtained from the stem cell graft. The receptors derive from a human donor who donated a stem cell graft to a child with acute myeloid leukemia.

The V and J genes are TRBV6-1 and TRBJ2-3; 9 bases align to TRBD1. J was trimmed by 4 bases and V by 6 bases; bases with no gene match: 5. The length of the CDR3 is 14 residues. CDR1 and CDR2 from the germline V gene are MNHNS and SASEGT. CDR3 protein: CASRTTGGADTQYF. The CDR3 DNA reads TGTGCCAGCAGAACAACAGGGGGCGCAGATACGCAGTATTTT.

Details on this clonotype: One junction end does not reproduce the germline sequence, and a read error may be involved. This chain uses TRBV20-1 with TRBJ2-5; D is undetermined. This CDR3 contains 12 residues. The V gene's germline CDR1 is DFQATT and CDR2 SNEGSKA (reference sequence). The CDR3 DNA reads as TGCAGTGCTAGTCCTTCACAAGCGACCCAGTACTTC. Translated, it gives CSASPSQATQYF.

The rearrangement uses TRBV25-1 and TRBJ2-1; 10 nucleotides match TRBD2. The V gene end was trimmed by 4 bases and the J gene end by 0 bases; junction bases not matched to a gene: 12. CDR3 length: 19 amino acids. Looked up from germline, CDR1 is MGHDK and CDR2 is SYGVNS. The CDR3 coding sequence is TGTGCCAGCAGTGGGGGGGATCCTAGCGGGAGAAGCTCCTACAATGAGCAGTTCTTC. Protein product: CASSGGDPSGRSSYNEQFF. Looking up the rest from reference TRBV25-1 and TRBJ2-1 gives the full variable domain: EADIYQTPRYLVIGTGKKITLECSQTMGHDKMYWYQQDPGMELHLIHYSYGVNSTEKGDLSSESTVSRIRTEHFPLTLESARPSHTSQYLCASSGGDPSGRSSYNEQFFGPGTRLTVL.

The rearrangement uses TRBV29-1 and TRBJ1-4, with D unclear. There are 14 residues in the CDR3. Germline CDR1 and CDR2: SQVTM and ANQGSEA. Trimming left V 3 bases short and J 1 base short, with 9 bases between. The CDR3 loop is CSVETGKTNEKLFF. The CDR3 DNA reads TGCAGCGTTGAGACTGGTAAAACTAATGAAAAACTGTTTTTT. Based on the CDR3 plus reference TRBV29-1 and TRBJ1-4, the full variable domain is SAVISQKPSRDICQRGTSLTIQCQVDSQVTMMFWYRQQPGQSLTLIATANQGSEATYESGFVIDKFPISRPNLTFSTLTVSNMSPEDSSIYLCSVETGKTNEKLFFGSGTQLSVL.

Comments on this clonotype: Possible read error: a much larger clone is one base away. The CDR3 nucleotides read TGCGCCAGCACCCAAGTGATGGGCAATTCACCCCTCCACTTT. Its translation is CASTQVMGNSPLHF. The chain combines TRBV4-1 with TRBJ1-6; the D is unclear. The CDR3 is made up of 14 amino acids. Germline V gene lookup returns CDR1 MGHRA and CDR2 YSYEKL.

This clonotype has just a few counts. V usage is TRBV10-3 and J usage is TRBJ2-6, with D possibly being TRBD1 (5 bases). The CDR3 has 15 amino acids. V dropped 8 bases and J dropped 3 bases, with 14 bases sitting between them. Germline-derived CDR1 and CDR2 are ENHRY and SYGVKD. CDR3 sequence reads: CAIAKTAFGANVLTF. The CDR3 DNA sequence: TGTGCCATCGCCAAGACAGCTTTTGGGGCCAACGTCCTGACTTTC.

This clonotype was detected many times. The gene calls are TRBV20-1 and TRBJ2-1; 10 nucleotides line up with TRBD2. Germline V gives CDR1 DFQATT, CDR2 SNEGSKA (reference sequence). V was pared by 6 bases and J by 3 bases, with 11 bases of the junction left unmatched. This CDR3 is built from 16 residues. The CDR3 coding sequence is TGCAGTGCCACCACCCCTCTAGCGGGGGACTACAATGAGCAGTTCTTC. Amino acids: CSATTPLAGDYNEQFF.

This clonotype was seen a few times. The chain uses TRBV4-3 and TRBJ1-5, with D possibly TRBD1 on 6 matching bases. This CDR3 is built from 14 residues. Germline lookup yields CDR1 LGHNA and CDR2 YSLEER. V was shortened by 4 bases and J by 3 bases, with 10 bases between the two germline ends. CDR3: CASSPGQFNQPQHF. In nucleotides, the CDR3 is TGCGCCAGCAGCCCAGGACAGTTCAATCAGCCCCAGCATTTT.

This clonotype was found many times. The chain is built from TRBV5-5 and TRBJ1-5; no reliable D call. The CDR3 contains 17 residues. V lost 5 bases and J lost 4, with 22 bases in between. CDR1 SGHKS and CDR2 YYEKEE come from the germline V gene (reference sequence). The CDR3 is CASSLSLRGDPNQPQHF. CDR3 nucleotides: TGTGCCAGCAGTTTGTCTTTACGGGGAGACCCGAATCAGCCCCAGCATTTT.

There are a few counts of this clonotype. The CDR3 DNA follows: TGTGCCGCCGGTGGACAGATTTACAATGAGCAGTTCTTC. Protein product: CAAGGQIYNEQFF. The chain has TRBV6-6 and TRBJ2-1; D may be TRBD1 (6 bases). This CDR3 contains 13 residues. The germline CDR1 and CDR2 sequences are MNHNY and SVGAGI (reference sequence). The V end was cut by 11 bases, the J end by 4 bases, with 15 bases between.

This clonotype has at least ten counts. The chain couples TRBV7-2 to TRBJ2-7; TRBD1 or TRBD2 may be the D gene (6 bases each). The CDR3 sequence is 17 residues long. Germline V gives CDR1 SGHTA, CDR2 FQGNSA. Trimming took 1 base from V and 1 from J, leaving 17 bases between them. CDR3 coding DNA: TGTGCCAGCAGCTTAGTCGCAGGGGAGGATTTTTCCTACGAGCAGTACTTC. It translates to CASSLVAGEDFSYEQYF.

V is TRBV7-6 and J is TRBJ1-2, with no clear D. The CDR3 has 14 residues. Per germline, CDR1 SGHVS and CDR2 FNYEAQ. The V end was cut by 5 bases, the J end by 2 bases, with 12 bases between. The CDR3 here is CASSPTDMNYGYTF. CDR3 sequence (DNA): TGTGCCAGCAGCCCCACCGACATGAACTATGGCTACACCTTC.

This chain links TRBV29-1 with TRBJ1-1; no clear D gene. The CDR3 consists of 10 residues. V was trimmed by 7 bases and J by 8 bases, leaving 11 bases between them. Per germline, CDR1 SQVTM and CDR2 ANQGSEA. CDR3 protein: CSGYTSEAFF. The CDR3, as DNA: TGCAGCGGCTACACGTCCGAAGCTTTCTTT.